The 24 T cell receptor beta chains below all came from one sample that was sequenced in a study of beta chain features in type 1 diabetes. Of the isolated RNA, all was reverse transcribed, and so the sequenced material was expressed TCRB transcripts. Only in-frame clones appear in the TCRdb table, and some are missing; sequencing was by immunoSEQ multiplex PCR. The sample has about 900,000 clones, roughly a sixth seen once. The sequenced material came from naive CD4+ T cells from blood. These TCRs come from a woman aged 18-30 years in good health.

This clone was seen more than once but under ten times. This chain uses TRBV7-9 with TRBJ1-5; 7 bases are shared with TRBD1. Germline trimming cut 5 bases from V and 0 bases from J; bases unmatched to any gene: 4. This CDR3 is 15 amino acids long. Germline values: CDR1 SEHNR, CDR2 FQNEAQ (reference sequence). The CDR3 is CASSPGQDSNQPQHF. As DNA, the CDR3 is TGTGCCAGCAGCCCAGGACAGGATAGCAATCAGCCCCAGCATTTT.

This clone showed up just a few times. The V gene is TRBV6-5, the J gene TRBJ1-5; D not resolved. Germline V gives CDR1 MNHEY, CDR2 SVGAGI. V lost 3 bases and J 0 bases, leaving 3 bases between the germline ends. CDR3 length equals 13 residues. CDR3 protein: CASSYNSNQPQHF. CDR3 coding DNA: TGTGCCAGCAGTTATAATAGCAATCAGCCCCAGCATTTT.

In regard to this clone: No DNA is shown, since the ends of the CDR3 on it are uncertain; the CDR3 is the one TCRdb lists. This sequence joins TRBV27 and TRBJ2-2; TRBD1 is the table's D call and was not checked against the DNA. Germline V gene lookup returns CDR1 MNHEY and CDR2 SMNVEV (reference sequence). The CDR3 sequence runs 15 residues, both termini included. CDR3 in amino acids: CASSSSTAPTGELFF.

This clone was observed a few times. V is TRBV6-1 and J is TRBJ2-7; 7 nucleotides agree with TRBD1. The germline V gene has CDR1 MNHNS and CDR2 SASEGT. V trimming: 11 bases; J trimming: 5 bases; junction bases outside the gene matches: 6. The CDR3 contains 11 residues. The CDR3 loop reads CAVTGPHEQYF. In DNA form, the CDR3 reads TGTGCCGTGACAGGGCCCCACGAGCAGTACTTC.

This clone was counted only a few times. The rearrangement joins TRBV19 to TRBJ1-5; TRBD1 matches 10 bases. The ends lost 7 bases at V and 0 bases at J; junction bases unmatched: 6. This CDR3 spans 16 amino acids. Per the germline V gene, CDR1 is LNHDA and CDR2 is SQIVND (reference sequence). The DNA of the CDR3 is TGTGCCAGTAACCCGACAGGGGGCTATAGCAATCAGCCCCAGCATTTT. Its protein product is CASNPTGGYSNQPQHF.

This clone turned up a few times. This sequence joins TRBV28 and TRBJ1-1, with no clear D. Germline loops: CDR1 MDHEN, CDR2 SYDVKM. The CDR3 contains 16 residues. V lost 1 base, J lost 3 bases, and 15 bases lay in between. This chain's CDR3 is CASSLYFRRRDTEAFF. CDR3 nucleotide sequence: TGTGCCAGCAGTTTATATTTTCGGCGGAGGGACACTGAAGCTTTCTTT.

This chain uses TRBV18 with TRBJ2-5, with 7 bases that match TRBD2. V lost 3 bases and J lost 11; bases outside the gene matches: 6. The germline V gene encodes CDR1 KGHSH and CDR2 LQKENI. The CDR3 spans 12 residues. The CDR3 nucleotides read TGTGCCAGCTCACCGGAGGGGCGGGAGCAGTACTTC. This sequence encodes CASSPEGREQYF.

This clone came up a few times. The chain joins TRBV7-6 to TRBJ2-3; 8 nucleotides line up with TRBD2. The CDR3 totals 14 residues. The germline V gene has CDR1 SGHVS and CDR2 FNYEAQ. The trim removed 5 bases at V and 6 bases at J, leaving 7 bases unmatched. The CDR3 region has the DNA TGTGCCAGCAGCATTAGCGGGATATCGGATACGCAGTATTTT. Amino acids: CASSISGISDTQYF.

There are a few counts of this clone. This sequence joins TRBV7-2 and TRBJ2-2; D is possibly TRBD2 (5 bases). Germline CDR1 is SGHTA and CDR2 is FQGNSA. Trimming removed 2 bases at V and 4 bases at J, with 17 bases between. This CDR3 comprises 17 residues. CDR3 sequence: CASSLRTSTSPTGELFF. CDR3 DNA: TGTGCCAGCAGCTTACGAACTAGTACCTCCCCCACCGGGGAGCTGTTTTTT.

This clone was found a few times. The V gene is TRBV28, the J gene TRBJ2-3; D uncertain. The CDR3 runs 15 residues. V was trimmed by 4 bases and J by 2 bases, leaving 13 bases between them. Germline CDR1 and CDR2: MDHEN and SYDVKM. CDR3 residues: CASSSEGPVTDTQYF. DNA for the CDR3: TGTGCCAGCAGTTCCGAAGGGCCCGTCACAGATACGCAGTATTTT.

Note on this clone: The sample carries other DNA sequences with the same CDR3. The chain carries TRBV28 and TRBJ2-7; 7 bases match TRBD2. V trimming: 2 bases; J trimming: 0 bases; junction bases outside the gene matches: 1. The CDR3 runs 14 residues. Looked up from germline, CDR1 is MDHEN and CDR2 is SYDVKM. CDR3 sequence reads: CASSLGGSSYEQYF. The CDR3 coding sequence is TGTGCCAGCAGTTTAGGCGGGAGCTCCTACGAGCAGTACTTC.

The genes are TRBV11-1 and TRBJ2-5, with D maybe TRBD1 (6 bases). CDR1 is SGHAT and CDR2 is FQDESV in the germline V gene (reference sequence). This CDR3 comprises 15 residues. Deletions cut 1 base from V and 5 bases from J, with 14 bases between. CDR3 amino acids: CASSLVAGASETQYF. The CDR3 bases are TGTGCCAGCAGCTTAGTCGCAGGGGCCTCCGAGACCCAGTACTTC. The whole variable domain, filled in from reference TRBV11-1 and TRBJ2-5, reads EAEVAQSPRYKITEKSQAVAFWCDPISGHATLYWYRQILGQGPELLVQFQDESVVDDSQLPKDRFSAERLKGVDSTLKIQPAELGDSAMYLCASSLVAGASETQYFGPGTRLLVL.

V and J are TRBV7-9 and TRBJ1-5; TRBD1 matches at 7 bases. The length of the CDR3 is 14 residues. Germline CDR1 SEHNR, CDR2 FQNEAQ (reference sequence). Germline trimming cut 5 bases from V and 6 bases from J; bases unmatched to any gene: 7. CDR3 loop: CASSITGAGQPQHF. The CDR3 DNA is TGTGCCAGCAGCATTACAGGGGCCGGTCAGCCCCAGCATTTT. Full variable domain (rest looked up from reference TRBV7-9 and TRBJ1-5): DTGVSQNPRHKITKRGQNVTFRCDPISEHNRLYWYRQTLGQGPEFLTYFQNEAQLEKSRLLSDRFSAERPKGSFSTLEIQRTEQGDSAMYLCASSITGAGQPQHFGDGTRLSIL.

This clone was seen only a few times. The chain couples TRBV5-1 to TRBJ2-2, with D possibly being TRBD1 or TRBD2 (5 bases each). Germline-derived CDR1 and CDR2 are SGHRS and YFSETQ. The CDR3 spans 15 residues. The V end lost 6 bases, the J end lost 2 bases, and 14 bases lay between the germline ends. In DNA, the CDR3 is TGCGCCAGCACAACCGGGACGGTAAACACCGGGGAGCTGTTTTTT. This codes for CASTTGTVNTGELFF.

The chain uses TRBV4-3 and TRBJ2-1; D remains unclear. The CDR3 is 16 amino acids. Germline CDR1 is LGHNA and CDR2 is YSLEER. Trimming took 0 bases from V and 0 from J, leaving 9 bases between them. CDR3 DNA: TGCGCCAGCAGCCAAGAGGGTTTTAGCTCCTACAATGAGCAGTTCTTC. Translation: CASSQEGFSSYNEQFF.

This clone showed up just a few times. V is TRBV9 and J is TRBJ2-1; the match to TRBD2 covers 11 bases. The CDR3 has 15 amino acids. V trimming: 1 base; J trimming: 4 bases; junction bases outside the gene matches: 1. The germline V gene encodes CDR1 SGDLS and CDR2 YYNGEE. The CDR3 sequence is CASSVSSGRYNEQFF. Written as DNA, the CDR3 is TGTGCCAGCAGCGTATCTAGCGGGAGGTACAATGAGCAGTTCTTC. Looking up the rest from reference TRBV9 and TRBJ2-1 gives the full variable domain: DSGVTQTPKHLITATGQRVTLRCSPRSGDLSVYWYQQSLDQGLQFLIQYYNGEERAKGNILERFSAQQFPDLHSELNLSSLELGDSALYFCASSVSSGRYNEQFFGPGTRLTVL.

This clone occurred a few times. The J gene is TRBJ2-3, the V gene TRBV10-3, with D unclear. The CDR3 totals 14 residues. Trimming took off 0 bases at V and 1 base at J, with 5 bases between the two ends. Germline V gene lookup returns CDR1 ENHRY and CDR2 SYGVKD. CDR3 sequence reads: CAISESVGTDTQYF. CDR3 bases: TGTGCCATCAGTGAGTCTGTTGGCACAGATACGCAGTATTTT.

On this clone itself: The junction shows a germline mismatch at one end, possibly a read error. This chain links TRBV7-9 with TRBJ1-1; the match to TRBD1 covers 7 bases. The V gene's germline CDR1 is SEHNR and CDR2 FQNEAQ (reference sequence). This CDR3 is 15 amino acids long. Here the CDR3 reads CASSQGQVKNTEAFF. The CDR3, as DNA: TGCGCCAGCAGCCAAGGACAGGTGAAAAACACTGAAGCTTTCTTT.

Only a few counts were recorded for this clone. The CDR3 reads CASSLGGTQFF. The CDR3 coding sequence is TGTGCCAGCAGCTTAGGAGGGACCCAGTTCTTC. V is TRBV7-3 and J is TRBJ2-1; tentatively, D is TRBD2 (6 bases). This CDR3 is 11 amino acids long. Germline CDR1 is SGHTA and CDR2 is FQGTGA. V was clipped by 2 bases and J by 13 bases, with 9 bases between them.

The V call is TRBV5-8, the J call TRBJ1-4; 7 bases map to TRBD1. The CDR3 has 16 amino acids. The J segment lost 0 bases and the V segment lost 3 bases, leaving 5 bases of the junction unmatched. The germline gives CDR1 SGHTS, CDR2 YDEGEE. The CDR3: CASSSRRGATNEKLFF. CDR3 nucleotides: TGTGCCAGCAGCTCCCGCAGGGGGGCAACTAATGAAAAACTGTTTTTT.

V is TRBV5-1 and J is TRBJ2-2, with D possibly matching TRBD1 (5 bases). Trimming removed 2 bases at V and 6 bases at J, with 17 bases between. CDR3 length equals 16 residues. Germline loops: CDR1 SGHRS, CDR2 YFSETQ. The CDR3 coding sequence is TGCGCCAGCAGCTTTATTCCAGGGATCGAAGCCGGGGAGCTGTTTTTT. Translation gives CASSFIPGIEAGELFF.

This clone was found a few times. This chain uses TRBV2 with TRBJ1-5; D gene uncertain. V was shortened by 4 bases and J by 2 bases, with 9 bases between the two germline ends. Germline CDR1 and CDR2: SNHLY and FYNNEI. This CDR3 has 14 amino acids. CDR3 nucleotide sequence: TGTGCCAGCAGTGTAGATCTAGGCAATCAGCCCCAGCATTTT. Protein: CASSVDLGNQPQHF. The entire variable domain, with the rest obtained from reference TRBV2 and TRBJ1-5, is as follows: EPEVTQTPSHQVTQMGQEVILRCVPISNHLYFYWYRQILGQKVEFLVSFYNNEISEKSEIFDDQFSVERPDGSNFTLKIRSTKLEDSAMYFCASSVDLGNQPQHFGDGTRLSIL.

V and J are TRBV14 and TRBJ2-2; TRBD2 might be the D (6 bases). Germline-derived CDR1 and CDR2 are SGHDN and FVKESK. This CDR3 has 15 amino acids. Trimming took 4 bases from V and 7 from J, leaving 16 bases between them. CDR3 nucleotides: TGTGCCAGCAGCCGTATGGAGCGGGTCGGCGGGGAGCTGTTTTTT. This translates into CASSRMERVGGELFF.

On this clone: At the DNA level, this CDR3 is encoded by other sequences in the same sample as well. The chain combines TRBV11-2 with TRBJ2-5; D gene uncertain. Trimming took 1 base from V and 1 from J, leaving 4 bases between them. CDR3 length: 13 residues. CDR1 is SGHAT, CDR2 FQNNGV, per germline. The CDR3 loop reads CASSLGLQETQYF. Written as DNA, the CDR3 is TGTGCCAGCAGCTTAGGGCTCCAAGAGACCCAGTACTTC.